Listed below are T cell receptor beta chains from one sample, sequenced in a study of blood T cells in healthy people across ages. TCRdb passed the 5' RACE reads through MiXCR, listing each CDR3 protein once. The sample has hundreds of thousands of distinct CDR3 sequences, around two fifths seen once. Sequencing input: blood. Receptors originate from a man between 60 and 75 years old in good health. The CDR3 runs from the conserved cysteine through the conserved F or W. The D gene is left open where the match is weak. Expanded clones get a size class; other rows say once, few or many, or leave the size out.

CDR3,DNA,J,D,V,size
CASSRDRGLDNSPLHF,TGCGCCAGCAGCCGGGACAGGGGGTTAGATAATTCACCCCTCCACTTT,TRBJ1-6,TRBD1,TRBV5-1,few
CASSDNPRDTQYF,TGTGCCAGCAGTGACAACCCTAGAGATACGCAGTATTTT,TRBJ2-3,NA,TRBV6-6,NA
CSASPSGGNQPQHF,TGCAGTGCTAGCCCATCAGGGGGCAATCAGCCCCAGCATTTT,TRBJ1-5,NA,TRBV20-1,NA
CASSRLIRGHSYEQYF,TGTGCCAGCAGCCGCCTCATCAGGGGGCACTCCTACGAGCAGTACTTC,TRBJ2-7,TRBD1,TRBV7-2,NA
CASSQGQGRTGELFF,TGTGCCAGCAGCCAAGGACAGGGAAGGACCGGGGAGCTGTTTTTT,TRBJ2-2,TRBD1,TRBV7-2,many
CASSSPAQPVRTQYF,TGTGCCAGCAGTTCTCCCGCCCAACCCGTGCGTACGCAGTATTTT,TRBJ2-3,NA,TRBV28,few
CASSIGDTGTGGRYEQYF,TGTGCCAGTAGTATAGGAGACACCGGGACAGGGGGACGATACGAGCAGTACTTC,TRBJ2-7,TRBD1,TRBV19,NA
CSATTGSEQFF,TGCAGCGCTACTACCGGGAGTGAGCAGTTCTTC,TRBJ2-1,NA,TRBV29-1,few
CAIGETEWYEQYF,TGTGCCATCGGGGAGACTGAATGGTACGAGCAGTACTTC,TRBJ2-7,NA,TRBV10-3,NA
CASSWDRGAYEQYF,TGTGCCAGCAGCTGGGACAGGGGAGCCTACGAGCAGTACTTC,TRBJ2-7,TRBD1,TRBV11-2,NA
CASSQASGGAYNEQFF,TGCGCCAGCAGCCAAGCTAGCGGGGGAGCCTACAATGAGCAGTTCTTC,TRBJ2-1,TRBD2,TRBV4-3,many
CASSEAYGYEQYF,TGTGCCAGCAGTGAAGCTTATGGATACGAGCAGTACTTC,TRBJ2-7,NA,TRBV6-1,NA
CASSAGTGVETQYF,TGTGCCAGCAGTGCCGGGACAGGGGTAGAGACCCAGTACTTC,TRBJ2-5,TRBD1,TRBV6-5,NA
CASRTGAREQYF,TGTGCCAGTCGGACGGGGGCGAGGGAGCAGTACTTC,TRBJ2-7,NA,TRBV27,few
CASSFGGAKNEQFF,TGTGCCAGCAGCTTCGGGGGGGCGAAGAATGAGCAGTTCTTC,TRBJ2-1,TRBD2,TRBV7-2,NA
CASSVEAKETQYF,TGCGCCAGCAGCGTGGAAGCGAAAGAGACCCAGTACTTC,TRBJ2-5,NA,TRBV5-1,NA
CASSQGQGATQYF,TGTGCCAGCAGCCAAGGACAGGGTGCGACCCAGTACTTC,TRBJ2-5,TRBD1,TRBV7-9,NA
CSVETANTEAFF,TGCAGCGTTGAAACAGCGAACACTGAAGCTTTCTTT,TRBJ1-1,NA,TRBV29-1,many
CASRRHSTYEQYF,TGTGCCAGCAGGCGGCACAGTACCTACGAGCAGTACTTC,TRBJ2-7,NA,TRBV12-3/TRBV12-4,NA
CASSLRDSNQPQHF,TGTGCCAGCAGTTTGCGGGACAGTAATCAGCCCCAGCATTTT,TRBJ1-5,TRBD1,TRBV28,few
CASSIAGVWNEQFF,TGTGCCAGCAGCATAGCGGGGGTTTGGAATGAGCAGTTCTTC,TRBJ2-1,TRBD2,TRBV7-2,NA
CASSPGGVRSPLHF,TGTGCCAGCAGCCCCGGCGGGGTGCGATCACCCCTCCACTTT,TRBJ1-6,NA,TRBV7-9,NA
CAISESPAVYEQYF,TGTGCCATCAGTGAGTCGCCGGCAGTTTACGAGCAGTACTTC,TRBJ2-7,NA,TRBV10-3,many
CASASSSGEQYF,TGCGCCAGCGCGTCGTCCTCCGGCGAGCAGTACTTC,TRBJ2-7,NA,TRBV5-1,NA
CASSLMGGNTDTQYF,TGTGCCAGCAGCTTAATGGGGGGGAATACAGATACGCAGTATTTT,TRBJ2-3,TRBD2,TRBV7-2,NA
CATSRDGSPGNRPQHF,TGTGCCACCAGCAGAGATGGCTCCCCCGGTAATCGGCCCCAGCATTTT,TRBJ1-5,NA,TRBV15,NA
CSVDVQSPYNEQFF,TGCAGCGTTGATGTGCAGAGTCCCTACAATGAGCAGTTCTTC,TRBJ2-1,NA,TRBV29-1,NA
CASSSRGTPTGITQYF,TGTGCCAGCAGCTCCCGAGGGACTCCGACAGGGATCACGCAGTATTTT,TRBJ2-3,NA,TRBV7-8,few
CASSLGRASPVPYF,TGCGCCAGCAGCTTGGGACGGGCCTCGCCTGTGCCGTACTTC,TRBJ2-5,NA,TRBV5-1,NA
CSAKGLAGPAETQYF,TGCAGTGCTAAAGGCCTAGCGGGACCAGCAGAGACCCAGTACTTC,TRBJ2-5,TRBD2,TRBV20-1,NA
CASSLEAGANGYTF,TGCGCCAGCAGCTTGGAGGCGGGGGCGAATGGCTACACCTTC,TRBJ1-2,NA,TRBV5-1,few
CASSFSSTMETQYF,TGTGCCAGCAGCTTCTCTAGTACGATGGAGACCCAGTACTTC,TRBJ2-5,NA,TRBV7-9,NA
CASRVQGLPSNIQYF,TGTGCCAGCAGGGTGCAGGGGCTCCCCTCGAACATTCAGTACTTC,TRBJ2-4,NA,TRBV6-1,NA
CVSSETASMERGYNEQFF,TGCGTCAGCAGCGAGACGGCTAGCATGGAGAGGGGGTACAATGAGCAGTTCTTC,TRBJ2-1,NA,TRBV5-1,NA
CAGSRADRSPYEQYF,TGTGCCGGCAGCCGAGCAGACAGGTCCCCCTACGAGCAGTACTTC,TRBJ2-7,NA,TRBV11-1,NA
CSASKQGKGDEAFF,TGCAGTGCTAGTAAGCAGGGTAAAGGGGATGAAGCTTTCTTT,TRBJ1-1,NA,TRBV20-1,NA
CASRPTGFRDPEAFF,TGTGCCAGCAGGCCAACGGGTTTCCGGGACCCCGAAGCTTTCTTT,TRBJ1-1,NA,TRBV27,NA
CSARDERTGSSYNEQYF,TGCAGTGCCAGGGATGAGAGGACGGGCTCGAGCTACAATGAGCAGTACTTC,TRBJ2-5,NA,TRBV20-1,NA
CASSLAQGTSGHSEQFF,TGTGCCAGCAGTTTAGCGCAGGGGACTAGCGGCCACAGTGAGCAGTTCTTC,TRBJ2-1,TRBD2,TRBV12-3/TRBV12-4,NA
CATSDFLGNEQFF,TGTGCCACCAGTGATTTCCTCGGCAATGAGCAGTTCTTC,TRBJ2-1,NA,TRBV24-1,NA
CAIRGPGQGVYEQYF,TGTGCCATCAGGGGACCGGGACAAGGTGTTTACGAGCAGTACTTC,TRBJ2-7,NA,TRBV10-3,NA
CASSAGTGAQEQYF,TGTGCCAGCAGTGCCGGGACAGGGGCACAGGAGCAGTACTTC,TRBJ2-7,TRBD1,TRBV6-4,NA
CASSVLVCNEQYF,TGTGCCAGCAGCGTACTAGTCTGCAACGAGCAGTACTTC,TRBJ2-7,NA,TRBV9,few
CASTGSGGPQETQYF,TGTGCCAGCACTGGTAGCGGGGGGCCCCAAGAGACCCAGTACTTC,TRBJ2-5,TRBD2,TRBV2,NA
CSARESPGQFGEKLFF,TGCAGTGCTAGAGAGAGCCCAGGACAGTTCGGTGAAAAACTGTTTTTT,TRBJ1-4,NA,TRBV20-1,NA
CADGVEPAQYF,TGTGCCGACGGGGTGGAGCCTGCCCAGTACTTC,TRBJ2-5,NA,TRBV12-3/TRBV12-4,few
CASSPGGGRLNTQYF,TGTGCCAGCAGCCCCGGCGGGGGCCGTTTGAATACGCAGTATTTT,TRBJ2-3,NA,TRBV7-2,NA
CASRNKGQNQETQYF,TGTGCCAGCAGAAACAAGGGACAGAACCAAGAGACCCAGTACTTC,TRBJ2-5,TRBD1,TRBV7-2,few
CASSEARAGGEQYF,TGTGCCAGCAGTGAAGCGCGGGCAGGGGGAGAGCAGTACTTC,TRBJ2-4,TRBD1,TRBV6-1,NA
CASSDIRGELFF,TGTGCCAGCAGCGATATCAGGGGGGAGCTGTTTTTT,TRBJ2-2,NA,TRBV9,NA
CASSSSAGRSNEQFF,TGTGCCAGCAGTTCAAGCGCAGGGCGATCGAATGAGCAGTTCTTC,TRBJ2-1,NA,TRBV27,few